These 27 T cell receptor beta chains originate from one sample sequenced in a study of lung T cells in sarcoidosis with Löfgren's syndrome. TCRdb re-derived calls from the reads in MiXCR, one entry per CDR3 protein. The sample gives some 21,000 distinct CDR3 sequences, over 20% of which show up once; 0.75% to 0.95% is in the top ten. Material: CD4+ T cells from bronchoalveolar lavage. These receptors all stem from a human donor with sarcoidosis (Löfgren's syndrome or another form), or a control subject (not recorded which).

As concerns this clonotype: A read error may be the cause here, since a much bigger clone is one base away. The chain is built from TRBV18 and TRBJ2-5; a weak D match, TRBD1 (6 bases). The length of the CDR3 is 14 residues. V was shortened by 6 bases and J by 3 bases, with 14 bases between the two germline ends. Looked up from germline, CDR1 is KGHSH and CDR2 is LQKENI. CDR3 in DNA: TGTGCCAGCTCGTACCGGGACAAAGAAGAGACCCAGTACTTC. Amino acid sequence: CASSYRDKEETQYF.

This clonotype was recorded at least ten times. The J gene is TRBJ2-1, the V gene TRBV5-4; weak D call: TRBD2 (6 bases). The CDR3 spans 13 residues. Trimming shortened V by 2 bases and J by 5 bases, and 8 bases separated the two germline ends. Per germline, CDR1 SGHNT and CDR2 YYREEE (reference sequence). The CDR3 protein is CASSLERDNEQFF. CDR3 nucleotide sequence: TGTGCCAGCAGCTTAGAGCGGGACAATGAGCAGTTCTTC.

The rearrangement uses TRBV7-3 and TRBJ1-1; D not resolved. The CDR3 extends over 13 amino acids. The germline V gene encodes CDR1 SGHTA and CDR2 FQGTGA. V was trimmed by 5 bases and J by 1 base, leaving 8 bases between them. The CDR3 loop reads CASSRGRNTEAFF. The CDR3 DNA sequence: TGTGCCAGCAGCAGAGGGAGGAACACTGAAGCTTTCTTT.

This clonotype was counted only a few times. V usage is TRBV29-1 and J usage is TRBJ2-1; the match to TRBD2 covers 9 bases. V was pared by 4 bases and J by 2 bases, with 0 bases of the junction left unmatched. Germline V CDR1 and CDR2: SQVTM, ANQGSEA. The length of the CDR3 is 13 residues. CDR3 sequence reads: CSVGGRAYNEQFF. The CDR3 DNA follows: TGCAGCGTTGGCGGGAGGGCCTACAATGAGCAGTTCTTC.

This clonotype has a count of ten or more. The chain couples TRBV7-2 to TRBJ2-3; D gene ambiguous. Trimming took 3 bases from V and 4 from J, leaving 14 bases between them. Germline loops: CDR1 SGHTA, CDR2 FQGNSA. There are 15 residues in the CDR3. CDR3 in amino acids: CASSFSGSAADTQYF. The CDR3 DNA is TGTGCCAGCAGCTTCTCCGGTTCCGCGGCAGATACGCAGTATTTT.

This clonotype occurred many times. The chain is built from TRBV6-6 and TRBJ1-5; D gene ambiguous. The CDR3 runs to 16 residues. Per the germline V gene, CDR1 is MNHNY and CDR2 is SVGAGI (reference sequence). The V end lost 0 bases, the J end lost 0 bases, and 9 bases lay between the germline ends. CDR3 DNA sequence: TGTGCCAGCAGTTACTCGACTTTTAATAGCAATCAGCCCCAGCATTTT. Its translation: CASSYSTFNSNQPQHF.

This chain uses TRBV29-1 with TRBJ1-1; 7 positions agree with TRBD1. J lost 6 bases, V lost 4 bases, and 8 bases had no gene match. Germline V CDR1 and CDR2: SQVTM, ANQGSEA. This CDR3 has 13 residues. CDR3: CSVGSARGSEAFF. In DNA form, the CDR3 reads TGCAGCGTTGGGTCAGCCAGGGGGTCTGAAGCTTTCTTT.

Concerning this clonotype: A much larger clone differs by one base, so this may be a read error. The J gene is TRBJ2-1, the V gene TRBV2; the D gene is possibly TRBD2 (5 bases). The germline V gene encodes CDR1 SNHLY and CDR2 FYNNEI. The CDR3 is 13 residues long. V was cut by 8 bases and J by 5 bases, with 13 bases left in between. CDR3 sequence: CASGADGNNEQFF. DNA for the CDR3: TGTGCCAGCGGAGCTGACGGGAACAATGAGCAGTTCTTC.

This clonotype is termed medium-sized. The rearrangement links TRBV27 to TRBJ2-2; D gene ambiguous. Germline V lookup: CDR1 MNHEY, CDR2 SMNVEV (reference sequence). The CDR3 has 13 amino acids. V lost 2 bases and J lost 6, with 7 bases in between. The CDR3 sequence is CASSLQVAGELFF. The CDR3 DNA reads as TGTGCCAGCAGTTTACAGGTTGCCGGGGAGCTGTTTTTT.

This clonotype came up many times. The V and J genes are TRBV7-2 and TRBJ2-1; TRBD2 aligns across 7 bases. This CDR3 region has 14 residues. Trimming took 2 bases from V and 4 from J; bases not matched to a gene: 2. The germline gives CDR1 SGHTA, CDR2 FQGNSA. This chain's CDR3 is CASSLLRGYNEQFF. In DNA form, the CDR3 reads TGTGCCAGCAGCTTATTGCGGGGGTACAATGAGCAGTTCTTC.

This clonotype was counted a few times. The V and J genes are TRBV5-1 and TRBJ2-7; TRBD1 might be the D (5 bases). The V end was cut by 3 bases, the J end by 3 bases, with 13 bases between. The CDR3 length is 14 residues. From germline, CDR1 is SGHRS and CDR2 YFSETQ. CDR3 region: CASSSTVSGYEQYF. The CDR3 bases are TGCGCCAGCAGCTCGACAGTATCAGGCTACGAGCAGTACTTC.

This clonotype is judged medium-sized (0.01 to 0.1%). The gene calls are TRBV27 and TRBJ2-3, with D uncertain. Germline CDR1 MNHEY, CDR2 SMNVEV (reference sequence). V was clipped by 5 bases and J by 4 bases, with 10 bases between them. There are 13 residues in the CDR3. The CDR3 sequence is CASSPLWADTQYF. In DNA form, the CDR3 reads TGTGCCAGCAGTCCTCTGTGGGCAGATACGCAGTATTTT.

This clonotype was counted only a few times. This may stem from a read error, because a much larger clone lies one nucleotide away. The CDR3 does not close with the conserved phenylalanine or tryptophan, likely indicating a read error. The chain has TRBV4-3 and TRBJ2-7; 11 nucleotides agree with TRBD2. Per the germline V gene, CDR1 is LGHNA and CDR2 is YSLEER. J was trimmed by 4 bases and V by 2 bases; bases with no gene match: 4. CDR3 size: 15 residues. The CDR3 protein is CASSQSLAGGYEQYL. The DNA for the CDR3 is TGCGCCAGCAGCCAATCGTTAGCGGGAGGGTACGAGCAGTACCTC.

This clonotype is labeled as medium-sized. This chain joins TRBV27 and TRBJ2-7; 8 nucleotides match TRBD2. Trimming cost V 4 bases and J 5 bases; bases outside gene matches: 10. The CDR3 contains 15 residues. Germline assignment: CDR1 MNHEY and CDR2 SMNVEV (reference sequence). The CDR3 DNA follows: TGTGCCAGCAGTTCCGCGGGAGGCCCATGGGACGAGCAGTACTTC. Translated: CASSSAGGPWDEQYF.

This clonotype has more than one count but fewer than ten. The chain uses TRBV10-3 and TRBJ1-2, with a weak D call TRBD1 (6 bases). Germline CDR1 reads ENHRY; CDR2 reads SYGVKD. The CDR3 runs 14 residues. V lost 7 bases to trimming and J lost 2 bases, with 14 bases between them. The CDR3 loop is CAINKAGENYGYTF. For the CDR3, the DNA is TGTGCCATCAATAAGGCAGGGGAGAACTATGGCTACACCTTC.

This clonotype was picked up many times. CDR3 sequence reads: CASRLSGMPDTQYF. The CDR3 region has the DNA TGTGCCAGCAGACTTAGCGGGATGCCAGATACGCAGTATTTT. The chain joins TRBV7-9 to TRBJ2-3; TRBD2 matches at 8 bases. V lost 6 bases to trimming and J lost 4 bases; unmatched junction nucleotides: 6. The CDR3 has 14 residues. Germline V gives CDR1 SEHNR, CDR2 FQNEAQ (reference sequence).

This clonotype came up many times. V and J are TRBV20-1 and TRBJ2-3; D tentatively fits TRBD1 or TRBD2 (5 bases each). CDR3 length: 14 residues. Trimming took 2 bases from V and 4 from J, leaving 13 bases between them. From germline, CDR1 is DFQATT and CDR2 SNEGSKA (reference sequence). The CDR3, as DNA: TGCAGTGCTAGATTGGGGACGGTCGCAGATACGCAGTATTTT. Amino acid sequence: CSARLGTVADTQYF.

Note on this clonotype: A much larger clone is a single base away; this may be a read error. The chain couples TRBV28 to TRBJ1-2; D is unclear. The V end lost 4 bases, the J end lost 7 bases, and 10 bases lay between the germline ends. The CDR3 consists of 12 residues. CDR1 is MDHEN, CDR2 SYDVKM, per germline. CDR3 loop: CASSSGWGGYTF. The CDR3 DNA reads as TGTGCCAGCAGTTCCGGGTGGGGTGGCTACACCTTC.

Relative to its sample, this clonotype is medium-sized. The chain has TRBV27 and TRBJ2-7; TRBD1 matches at 9 bases. The CDR3 consists of 14 residues. V dropped 6 bases and J dropped 5; count of bases not matched to a gene: 8. Germline loops: CDR1 MNHEY, CDR2 SMNVEV (reference sequence). In DNA, the CDR3 is TGTGCCAGCAGCCGGACAGGGGATAGGGACGAGCAGTACTTC. This sequence encodes CASSRTGDRDEQYF.

This clonotype was detected many times. V and J are TRBV2 and TRBJ1-6; D is unresolved. Trimming pared 0 bases from V and 10 bases from J, leaving 10 bases between. Per germline, CDR1 SNHLY and CDR2 FYNNEI. This CDR3 region has 14 residues. The CDR3 DNA follows: TGTGCCAGCAGTGAAGCAAATTTAGTCTCACCCCTCCACTTT. Encoded protein: CASSEANLVSPLHF.

A word on this clonotype: A much bigger clone sits one base away, suggesting this may be a read error. The V and J genes are TRBV28 and TRBJ2-7; tentatively, D is TRBD1 or TRBD2 (7 bases each). This CDR3 is built from 15 residues. Trimming removed 7 bases at V and 4 bases at J, with 20 bases between. CDR1 and CDR2 from the germline V gene are MDHEN and SYDVKM. The CDR3 DNA sequence: TGTGCCAGCAATCCTGGACAGGCGGGGGAGTACGAGCAGTACTTC. Its translation is CASNPGQAGEYEQYF.

There are many counts of this clonotype. The genes are TRBV6-1 and TRBJ1-1, with 9 bases fitting TRBD1. Germline CDR1 reads MNHNS; CDR2 reads SASEGT. Trimming removed 6 bases from V and 10 bases from J; junction bases left unmatched: 9. CDR3 length: 13 residues. The CDR3 region has the DNA TGTGCCAGCAGGGAACAGGGGGCCGTTTTAGCTTTCTTT. The encoded protein is CASREQGAVLAFF.

This clonotype has at least ten counts. The V call is TRBV5-4, the J call TRBJ2-5; D may be TRBD1 (5 bases). Germline V gene lookup returns CDR1 SGHNT and CDR2 YYREEE (reference sequence). The V and J ends lost 0 bases and 1 base respectively, with 10 bases between them. CDR3 length: 15 residues. In DNA, the CDR3 is TGTGCCAGCAGCTTGGCCCAGGGAATCCAAGAGACCCAGTACTTC. Protein sequence: CASSLAQGIQETQYF.

Ten or more counts support this clonotype. This chain uses TRBV20-1 with TRBJ2-5; 10 bases line up with TRBD2. Germline V gives CDR1 DFQATT, CDR2 SNEGSKA (reference sequence). J was trimmed by 4 bases and V by 4 bases; bases with no gene match: 3. The CDR3 contains 13 residues. Written as DNA, the CDR3 is TGCAGTGCTAAAGCGGGAGGGCCAGAGACCCAGTACTTC. It encodes CSAKAGGPETQYF.

This clonotype was counted a few times. The chain combines TRBV29-1 with TRBJ2-3; 7 bases line up with TRBD2. V trimming: 6 bases; J trimming: 0 bases; junction bases outside the gene matches: 6. Germline V CDR1 and CDR2: SQVTM, ANQGSEA. This CDR3 contains 14 residues. As DNA, the CDR3 is TGCAGCGTCCTGGGACTACCTAGCACAGATACGCAGTATTTT. Translated: CSVLGLPSTDTQYF.

In its sample, this clonotype ranks as medium-sized. The V and J genes are TRBV6-1 and TRBJ1-6, with unresolved D. The CDR3 is 13 amino acids. Germline V gives CDR1 MNHNS, CDR2 SASEGT. V was trimmed by 5 bases and J by 7 bases, leaving 9 bases between them. CDR3 protein: CASSRGENSPLHF. The CDR3 nucleotides are TGTGCCAGCAGTCGGGGTGAGAATTCACCCCTCCACTTT.

This chain connects TRBV19 to TRBJ2-1; unclear D gene. The CDR3 runs to 16 residues. Per the germline V gene, CDR1 is LNHDA and CDR2 is SQIVND (reference sequence). Between the trimmed V and J ends, which lost 4 bases and 1 base, there was a span of 14 bases. The CDR3 is CASSTLEAQSYNEQFF. The CDR3 nucleotides are TGTGCCAGTAGTACTCTCGAAGCGCAATCCTACAATGAGCAGTTCTTC.